Below, 21 T cell receptor beta chains from the same sample are listed, as sequenced in a study of cytomegalovirus exposure and HLA in healthy donors. The PCR made use of 60 Vbeta and 13 Jbeta primers. Clones were read by immunoSEQ multiplex PCR, and TCRdb kept only the in-frame ones, dropping some. The data show about 210,000 clones, and the top ten clones hold 0.75% to 1%. The sequencing sample was made of PBMCs. Receptor source: a woman in her 30s in good health and CMV-seropositive.

This chain links TRBV28 with TRBJ2-6, with D uncertain. Per the germline V gene, CDR1 is MDHEN and CDR2 is SYDVKM. The CDR3 is 14 residues long. V lost 3 bases, J lost 1 base, and 4 bases lay in between. In nucleotides, the CDR3 is TGTGCCAGCAGTTTCTTGTCTGGGGCCAACGTCCTGACTTTC. Residues: CASSFLSGANVLTF.

The genes are TRBV5-4 and TRBJ2-1; 8 bases line up with TRBD2. The V segment lost 0 bases and the J segment 8 bases; nucleotides outside the gene matches: 13. The germline gives CDR1 SGHNT, CDR2 YYREEE (reference sequence). The CDR3 loop spans 17 amino acids. The CDR3 DNA sequence: TGTGCCAGCAGCTTGGAAGCTCGGGAGCGGGAGTGGGATGAGCAGTTCTTC. Translated, it gives CASSLEAREREWDEQFF.

The rearrangement joins TRBV9 to TRBJ1-4; D gene unclear. Germline V gene data show CDR1 as SGDLS and CDR2 as YYNGEE. Trimming shortened V by 4 bases and J by 3 bases, and 13 bases separated the two germline ends. This CDR3 has 15 residues. CDR3: CASSPLEAPNEKLFF. The DNA for the CDR3 is TGTGCCAGCAGCCCCCTGGAGGCCCCTAATGAAAAACTGTTTTTT.

This sequence joins TRBV28 and TRBJ2-3; D uncertain. Looked up from germline, CDR1 is MDHEN and CDR2 is SYDVKM. CDR3 length equals 14 residues. The V and J ends lost 2 bases and 1 base respectively, with 7 bases between them. The CDR3 sequence is CASSLGQRTDTQYF. The CDR3 nucleotides read TGTGCCAGCAGTTTAGGGCAGCGCACAGATACGCAGTATTTT.

The V gene is TRBV18, the J gene TRBJ1-6, with 11 bases aligning to TRBD1. This CDR3 contains 14 residues. Germline V lookup: CDR1 KGHSH, CDR2 LQKENI. The J segment lost 8 bases and the V segment lost 3 bases, leaving 0 bases of the junction unmatched. Written as DNA, the CDR3 is TGTGCCAGCTCACCGGGACAGGGGGATTCACCCCTCCACTTT. Protein: CASSPGQGDSPLHF.

The chain carries TRBV10-1 and TRBJ1-2; unclear D gene. This CDR3 is built from 14 residues. The germline CDR1 and CDR2 sequences are WNHNN and SYGVQD (reference sequence). Trimming pared 2 bases from V and 4 bases from J, leaving 11 bases between. CDR3: CASSEGPTIYGYTF. The CDR3 region has the DNA TGCGCCAGCAGTGAGGGTCCTACCATCTATGGCTACACCTTC.

The chain employs TRBV27 and TRBJ2-1; 12 bases are a match to TRBD2. Trimming took 2 bases from V and 8 from J; bases not matched to a gene: 10. CDR1 is MNHEY and CDR2 is SMNVEV in the germline V gene (reference sequence). The length of the CDR3 is 17 residues. CDR3 sequence: CASSLRTASGGADEQFF. CDR3 DNA: TGTGCCAGCAGTTTAAGGACGGCTAGCGGGGGGGCGGATGAGCAGTTCTTC.

With regard to this clone: The sample carries other DNA sequences with the same CDR3. The rearrangement links TRBV6-5 to TRBJ2-1; 10 bases map to TRBD1. This CDR3 is 15 amino acids long. The V and J ends lost 6 bases and 3 bases, in that order; junction bases with no gene match: 5. Germline CDR1 and CDR2: MNHEY and SVGAGI. The CDR3 is CASSRGQGNYNEQFF. In DNA form, the CDR3 reads TGTGCCAGCAGCCGGGGACAGGGGAACTACAATGAGCAGTTCTTC.

CDR3 region: CASTFETGGIYGYTF. The CDR3 nucleotides read TGTGCCAGCACATTCGAGACAGGGGGCATTTATGGCTACACCTTC. The V call is TRBV6-1, the J call TRBJ1-2; 10 bases fit TRBD1. The V segment lost 7 bases and the J segment 5 bases; nucleotides outside the gene matches: 10. The CDR3 spans 15 residues. Germline V gene lookup returns CDR1 MNHNS and CDR2 SASEGT.

The chain employs TRBV7-2 and TRBJ2-1, with 8 bases that match TRBD1. Trimming cost V 4 bases and J 10 bases; bases outside gene matches: 6. Germline CDR1 SGHTA, CDR2 FQGNSA. The CDR3 contains 13 residues. The CDR3 DNA reads as TGTGCCAGCAGCTCACAGGGGGAAGGCGAGCAGTTCTTC. Translation: CASSSQGEGEQFF.

V is TRBV28 and J is TRBJ2-5; a possible D gene is TRBD2 (5 bases). Germline V gives CDR1 MDHEN, CDR2 SYDVKM. V was pared by 2 bases and J by 5 bases, with 15 bases between. The CDR3 is made up of 15 amino acids. CDR3 in amino acids: CASSLEGPKWETQYF. CDR3 nucleotides: TGTGCCAGCAGTTTAGAGGGCCCGAAGTGGGAGACCCAGTACTTC.

The chain combines TRBV27 with TRBJ1-6; 9 nucleotides match TRBD1. The CDR3 is 16 amino acids. J gave up 9 bases and V 1 base, and 7 bases lay outside the gene matches. CDR1 is MNHEY, CDR2 SMNVEV, per germline (reference sequence). CDR3 nucleotides: TGTGCCAGCAGTTTATTAGGACAGGGGATGATTTCACCCCTCCACTTT. It yields the protein CASSLLGQGMISPLHF.

This rearrangement joins TRBV4-3 to TRBJ2-7; the D is unclear. The CDR3 runs 14 residues. Trimming shortened V by 0 bases and J by 3 bases, and 9 bases separated the two germline ends. Germline loops: CDR1 LGHNA, CDR2 YSLEER. Written as DNA, the CDR3 is TGCGCCAGCAGCCAAGAAGGCCGGAGCTACGAGCAGTACTTC. It codes for CASSQEGRSYEQYF.

The gene calls are TRBV5-4 and TRBJ2-2, with 10 bases identical to TRBD2. CDR1 is SGHNT, CDR2 YYREEE, per germline (reference sequence). Trimming removed 0 bases from V and 0 bases from J; junction bases left unmatched: 2. The length of the CDR3 is 17 residues. The DNA for the CDR3 is TGTGCCAGCAGCTTGGCCGGACTAGCGGCGAACACCGGGGAGCTGTTTTTT. It specifies CASSLAGLAANTGELFF.

The chain couples TRBV19 to TRBJ1-2, with D unresolved. Deletions cut 5 bases from V and 2 bases from J, with 12 bases between. This CDR3 has 14 amino acids. The germline V gene has CDR1 LNHDA and CDR2 SQIVND (reference sequence). The CDR3: CASSFRSENYGYTF. The CDR3 nucleotides are TGTGCCAGTAGTTTCCGAAGCGAGAACTATGGCTACACCTTC.

This chain uses TRBV2 with TRBJ1-1; 7 positions agree with TRBD1. After removal of 6 bases from V and 7 bases from J, the junction contained 11 bases not matched to a gene. Germline V CDR1 and CDR2: SNHLY, FYNNEI. The CDR3 consists of 14 residues. DNA for the CDR3: TGTGCCAGCAGGCGACTCGGGACAGCCGGTGAAGCTTTCTTT. It is translated as CASRRLGTAGEAFF.

This chain uses TRBV7-2 with TRBJ2-3, with TRBD2 matching 8 bases. CDR3 size: 17 residues. Looked up from germline, CDR1 is SGHTA and CDR2 is FQGNSA. V was pared by 1 base and J by 9 bases, with 15 bases of the junction left unmatched. CDR3 sequence reads: CASSLVGREAGRGTQYF. The CDR3 DNA reads TGTGCCAGCAGCTTAGTGGGGCGGGAGGCAGGGCGGGGGACGCAGTATTTT.

The chain employs TRBV5-6 and TRBJ2-1; TRBD2 agrees at 7 bases. J lost 2 bases, V lost 3 bases, and 5 bases had no gene match. This CDR3 region has 15 residues. Germline V gene data show CDR1 as SGHDT and CDR2 as YYEEEE. The CDR3 DNA reads as TGTGCCAGCAGCTCAGCGGGAAAGCCCTACAATGAGCAGTTCTTC. It is translated as CASSSAGKPYNEQFF.

V usage is TRBV10-3 and J usage is TRBJ2-2; TRBD1 matches at 9 bases. Germline V gene lookup returns CDR1 ENHRY and CDR2 SYGVKD. The length of the CDR3 is 15 residues. Trimming at V came to 7 bases and at J to 1 base, leaving 4 bases not matched to a gene. CDR3 nucleotide sequence: TGTGCCATCAAGACAGGGGGTGAGAACACCGGGGAGCTGTTTTTT. It is translated as CAIKTGGENTGELFF.

J is TRBJ2-5 and V is TRBV9; TRBD2 matches at 10 bases. Germline-derived CDR1 and CDR2 are SGDLS and YYNGEE. The CDR3 runs to 18 residues. V gave up 5 bases and J gave up 1 base; unmatched junction bases: 14. The chain's CDR3 is CASSDPASGGGFQETQYF. In nucleotides, the CDR3 is TGTGCCAGCAGTGACCCCGCCAGCGGGGGGGGATTCCAAGAGACCCAGTACTTC.

The chain has TRBV7-2 and TRBJ2-7; tentative D call: TRBD2 (5 bases). Trimming stripped 3 bases from V and 3 bases from J, with 15 bases between. CDR3 length: 15 residues. Germline CDR1 is SGHTA and CDR2 is FQGNSA. This chain's CDR3 is CASSLWRTDFYEQYF. For the CDR3, the DNA is TGTGCCAGCAGCTTGTGGAGGACGGACTTCTACGAGCAGTACTTC.